A single T cell receptor beta chain is shown here with its context. Germline-derived CDR1 and CDR2 are SGHRS and YFSETQ. V was clipped by 3 bases and J by 7 bases; unmatched bases: 13. The CDR3 runs to 18 residues. MiXCR was run by TCRdb on the 5' RACE reads, yielding one entry per CDR3 protein. The sample lists around 55,000 distinct CDR3 sequences; roughly an eighth were seen once. The data derive from a study of early T cells in non-severe SARS-CoV-2 infection. As for the study in general: Bulk RNA taken from unsorted whole blood was sequenced, leaving chains unpaired.

The clonotype originates from an adult who was a healthcare worker with PCR-confirmed SARS-CoV-2 infection or an uninfected control (not recorded which). V gene TRBV5-1 combines with J gene TRBJ1-6, with 10 bases identical to TRBD1. The sequenced sample was whole blood. CDR3 sequence (DNA): TGCGCCAGCAGCTCCGGGACAGGGGCGGCCGACCGGAATTCACCCCTCCACTTT. It encodes CASSSGTGAADRNSPLHF. Based on the CDR3 plus reference TRBV5-1 and TRBJ1-6, the full variable domain is KAGVTQTPRYLIKTRGQQVTLSCSPISGHRSVSWYQQTPGQGLQFLFEYFSETQRNKGNFPGRFSGRQFSNSRSEMNVSTLELGDSALYLCASSSGTGAADRNSPLHFGNGTRLTVT.